These 24 T cell receptor beta chains share one sample of origin, sequenced in a study of blood T cell repertoires in COVID-19. This table comes from immunoSEQ multiplex PCR, and its TCRdb copy is limited to in-frame clones, with some not included. This sample has tens of thousands of clones; 80% occur once, and the top ten carry about 5.8%. The sequenced material came from peripheral blood. These receptors originate from a man aged 55 to 70 with active or convalescent COVID-19.

The chain recombines TRBV30 with TRBJ1-2; TRBD1 agrees at 8 bases. V gave up 4 bases and J gave up 5 bases; unmatched junction bases: 6. The germline CDR1 and CDR2 sequences are GTSNPN and SVGIG (reference sequence). CDR3 size: 13 residues. CDR3 protein: CAWTGQALYGYTF. The CDR3 DNA reads as TGTGCCTGGACGGGACAGGCGTTATATGGCTACACCTTC.

The rearrangement joins TRBV6-6 to TRBJ1-5; no firm D call. The CDR3 length is 14 residues. Deletions cut 3 bases from V and 2 bases from J, with 8 bases between. Germline V gene lookup returns CDR1 MNHNY and CDR2 SVGAGI (reference sequence). CDR3 sequence reads: CASSYMSRNQPQHF. CDR3 in DNA: TGTGCCAGCAGTTATATGAGTCGCAATCAGCCCCAGCATTTT.

V and J are TRBV19 and TRBJ1-1; D gene unclear. The CDR3 is made up of 14 amino acids. Germline V gene data show CDR1 as LNHDA and CDR2 as SQIVND (reference sequence). V was trimmed by 4 bases and J by 6 bases, leaving 15 bases between them. Here the CDR3 DNA reads TGTGCCAGTAGTACCCCCTGGCAAGAACCTGAAGCTTTCTTT. It yields the protein CASSTPWQEPEAFF.

The chain joins TRBV5-1 to TRBJ2-1, with 11 bases fitting TRBD2. Germline-derived CDR1 and CDR2 are SGHRS and YFSETQ. CDR3 length: 16 amino acids. V shed 4 bases and J 8 bases; nucleotides not matched to a gene: 11. CDR3 sequence (DNA): TGCGCCAGCAGCACGGGACTAGCGGCCCCCTCCGATGAGCAGTTCTTC. This gives the protein CASSTGLAAPSDEQFF.

The V gene is TRBV18, the J gene TRBJ2-7; possibly TRBD2 for D (6 bases). CDR1 and CDR2 (germline): KGHSH, LQKENI. Trimming cost V 3 bases and J 4 bases, with 13 bases left between them. This CDR3 region has 14 residues. The chain's CDR3 is CASSPRTEGYEQYF. Written as DNA, the CDR3 is TGTGCCAGCTCACCTCGGACGGAGGGATACGAGCAGTACTTC.

The chain employs TRBV5-1 and TRBJ2-3; D not certain. V was cut by 0 bases and J by 4 bases, with 3 bases left in between. From germline, CDR1 is SGHRS and CDR2 YFSETQ. The CDR3 loop spans 12 amino acids. The CDR3 loop reads CASSLAADTQYF. CDR3 nucleotides: TGCGCCAGCAGCTTGGCCGCAGATACGCAGTATTTT.

The rearrangement links TRBV5-1 to TRBJ2-5; D is unresolved. Germline CDR1 and CDR2: SGHRS and YFSETQ. The V and J ends lost 0 bases and 1 base respectively, with 4 bases between them. The CDR3 has 13 residues. Here the CDR3 DNA reads TGCGCCAGCAGCTTGGGCAGCCAAGAGACCCAGTACTTC. Encoded protein: CASSLGSQETQYF.

The chain joins TRBV5-8 to TRBJ2-7; unclear D gene. The germline CDR1 and CDR2 sequences are SGHTS and YDEGEE. The germline V and J ends were trimmed by 6 bases and 6 bases, with 10 bases remaining between them. The CDR3 consists of 11 residues. The CDR3 reads CASTPRSEQYF. The DNA for the CDR3 is TGTGCCAGCACCCCTCGCAGCGAGCAGTACTTC.

This sequence joins TRBV7-2 and TRBJ1-1; possible D gene TRBD1, 6 bases. Deletions cut 5 bases from V and 2 bases from J, with 12 bases between. Germline V gene sequence: CDR1 SGHTA, CDR2 FQGNSA. The CDR3 is made up of 14 amino acids. CDR3 in DNA: TGTGCCAGCAGCCCTACAGGGAGAAACACTGAAGCTTTCTTT. Protein: CASSPTGRNTEAFF.

This chain uses TRBV19 with TRBJ2-3; 7 bases line up with TRBD1. The germline V gene has CDR1 LNHDA and CDR2 SQIVND (reference sequence). This CDR3 comprises 14 residues. Trimming cost V 3 bases and J 4 bases; bases outside gene matches: 4. The CDR3 bases are TGTGCCAGTAGTATGAGGCAGGGGGCAGATACGCAGTATTTT. Residues: CASSMRQGADTQYF.

The V gene is TRBV29-1, the J gene TRBJ1-2; D uncertain. Germline assignment: CDR1 SQVTM and CDR2 ANQGSEA. Trimming took off 3 bases at V and 6 bases at J, with 5 bases between the two ends. The CDR3 contains 10 residues. The CDR3 is CSVDGDGYTF. The CDR3 nucleotides read TGCAGCGTTGACGGAGATGGCTACACCTTC.

The table lists this clone with a count of one. The chain is built from TRBV6-5 and TRBJ2-5, with TRBD2 matching over 12 bases. The V gene's germline CDR1 is MNHEY and CDR2 SVGAGI. V dropped 6 bases and J dropped 5; count of bases not matched to a gene: 7. This CDR3 has 15 amino acids. CDR3 residues: CASRPSGGGSETQYF. The CDR3 DNA sequence: TGTGCCAGCAGACCTAGCGGGGGGGGATCTGAGACCCAGTACTTC.

This chain uses TRBV10-3 with TRBJ1-2, with 7 bases identical to TRBD1. Germline V lookup: CDR1 ENHRY, CDR2 SYGVKD. This CDR3 spans 13 amino acids. V trimming: 9 bases; J trimming: 6 bases; junction bases outside the gene matches: 10. The CDR3 loop reads CAMRTDRVHGYTF. Written as DNA, the CDR3 is TGTGCCATGAGAACCGACAGGGTGCATGGCTACACCTTC.

The V gene is TRBV20-1, the J gene TRBJ1-6; D remains ambiguous. V shed 6 bases and J shed 11 bases, with 8 bases lying between them. This CDR3 has 10 amino acids. The germline V gene has CDR1 DFQATT and CDR2 SNEGSKA (reference sequence). This CDR3 reads CSAMGPPLHF. CDR3 bases: TGCAGTGCCATGGGCCCACCCCTCCACTTT.

This clone qualifies as medium-sized. The V and J genes are TRBV7-9 and TRBJ1-2, with D unresolved. Germline V gene sequence: CDR1 SEHNR, CDR2 FQNEAQ (reference sequence). The CDR3 totals 14 residues. V lost 4 bases to trimming and J lost 0 bases, with 9 bases between them. CDR3 region: CASSSSGANYGYTF. As DNA, the CDR3 is TGTGCCAGCAGCTCCTCCGGGGCTAACTATGGCTACACCTTC. Filled out from reference TRBV7-9 and TRBJ1-2, the complete variable domain reads DTGVSQNPRHKITKRGQNVTFRCDPISEHNRLYWYRQTLGQGPEFLTYFQNEAQLEKSRLLSDRFSAERPKGSFSTLEIQRTEQGDSAMYLCASSSSGANYGYTFGSGTRLTVV.

The chain joins TRBV23-1 to TRBJ1-2; no clear D gene. TRBV23-1 is placed among ORFs of uncertain function. CDR3 length equals 17 residues. Trimming left V 4 bases short and J 4 bases short, with 22 bases between. CDR3 sequence reads: CASSPPEEGFIPYGYTF. CDR3 DNA sequence: TGCGCCAGCAGTCCACCCGAAGAGGGCTTCATTCCCTATGGCTACACCTTC.

This chain connects TRBV5-5 to TRBJ2-2, with TRBD1 identical over 9 bases. CDR3 length equals 16 residues. The V and J ends lost 3 bases and 0 bases, in that order; junction bases with no gene match: 3. CDR1 SGHKS and CDR2 YYEKEE come from the germline V gene (reference sequence). This CDR3 is CASSWGDRANTGELFF. Written as DNA, the CDR3 is TGTGCCAGCAGCTGGGGGGACAGGGCGAACACCGGGGAGCTGTTTTTT.

The rearrangement joins TRBV6-4 to TRBJ2-3; 10 nucleotides align to TRBD2. CDR1 is MRHNA, CDR2 SNTAGT, per germline. CDR3 size: 15 residues. Trimming at V came to 3 bases and at J to 2 bases, leaving 2 bases not matched to a gene. This CDR3 reads CASSEGTSDTDTQYF. DNA of the CDR3: TGTGCCAGCAGTGAAGGGACTAGCGACACAGATACGCAGTATTTT.

The chain couples TRBV5-5 to TRBJ2-1, with D tentatively TRBD2 (6 bases). The CDR3 spans 16 residues. CDR1 and CDR2 from the germline V gene are SGHKS and YYEKEE (reference sequence). The V and J ends lost 0 bases and 3 bases respectively, with 13 bases between them. The CDR3 region has the DNA TGTGCCAGCAGCTTGGAGGGGCGGGGCCTCTACAATGAGCAGTTCTTC. Encoded protein: CASSLEGRGLYNEQFF. Filled out from reference TRBV5-5 and TRBJ2-1, the complete variable domain reads DAGVTQSPTHLIKTRGQQVTLRCSPISGHKSVSWYQQVLGQGPQFIFQYYEKEERGRGNFPDRFSARQFPNYSSELNVNALLLGDSALYLCASSLEGRGLYNEQFFGPGTRLTVL.

The chain recombines TRBV29-1 with TRBJ2-5, with 8 bases identical to TRBD1. Unmatched junction bases numbered 6, after V lost 4 bases and J lost 5 bases. From germline, CDR1 is SQVTM and CDR2 ANQGSEA. This CDR3 is 13 amino acids long. CDR3 amino acids: CSVGGQGTETQYF. The CDR3, as DNA: TGCAGCGTTGGAGGACAGGGTACGGAGACCCAGTACTTC. Filled out from reference TRBV29-1 and TRBJ2-5, the complete variable domain reads SAVISQKPSRDICQRGTSLTIQCQVDSQVTMMFWYRQQPGQSLTLIATANQGSEATYESGFVIDKFPISRPNLTFSTLTVSNMSPEDSSIYLCSVGGQGTETQYFGPGTRLLVL.

This clone was detected only once. The chain joins TRBV12-5 to TRBJ2-2; 8 nucleotides agree with TRBD1. CDR1 and CDR2 (germline): LGHNT, FRNRAP. V shed 4 bases and J 6 bases; nucleotides not matched to a gene: 4. The CDR3 covers 14 residues. The CDR3 spells CASGSYRGSGELFF. DNA for the CDR3: TGTGCTAGTGGTTCATACAGGGGGTCCGGGGAGCTGTTTTTT.

This chain connects TRBV9 to TRBJ2-5, with TRBD2 identical over 9 bases. The V gene end was trimmed by 2 bases and the J gene end by 5 bases; junction bases not matched to a gene: 4. From germline, CDR1 is SGDLS and CDR2 YYNGEE. The CDR3 is 14 amino acids. CDR3: CASSVSGTSETQYF. In nucleotides, the CDR3 is TGTGCCAGCAGCGTGTCCGGGACTAGCGAGACCCAGTACTTC.

This rearrangement joins TRBV3-1 (or the pseudogene TRBV3-2) to TRBJ2-1, with TRBD2 matching 12 bases. The CDR3 spans 18 residues. Germline CDR1 reads LGHDT; CDR2 reads YNNKEL (reference sequence). V shed 1 base, J shed 0 bases, and the junction held 4 bases outside the gene matches. CDR3 in DNA: TGTGCCAGCAGCCAAGGACTAGCGGGGGTGAGCTCCTACAATGAGCAGTTCTTC. Translated, it gives CASSQGLAGVSSYNEQFF.

The V and J genes are TRBV4-2 and TRBJ2-5; D perhaps matches TRBD2 (6 bases). Looked up from germline, CDR1 is LGHNA and CDR2 is YNFKEQ. Between the trimmed V and J ends, which lost 1 base and 5 bases, there was a span of 11 bases. This CDR3 region has 14 residues. CDR3 sequence: CASSQAGGEETQYF. The CDR3 DNA reads TGTGCCAGCAGCCAAGCGGGCGGGGAGGAGACCCAGTACTTC.